Reported below is one TCR beta chain. V was clipped by 5 bases and J by 3 bases, with 24 bases between them. CDR3 length: 18 amino acids. CDR1 MNHNY and CDR2 SVGAGI come from the germline V gene (reference sequence). The cohort comprised adults aged roughly 18 to 90 years residing in 20 to 25 US areas. This specimen belongs to a study of blood T cell repertoires in COVID-19. The assay was immunoSEQ multiplex PCR, and TCRdb's table has in-frame clones only and misses some. There are 250,000 or so clones in the sample; around 88% occur only once, and approximately 2.3% lies in the top ten. The rearrangement links TRBV6-6 to TRBJ2-3, with D perhaps matching TRBD2 (5 bases). This clonotype originated in a middle-aged woman with acute COVID-19. Sequenced input: PBMCs or T cells enriched from blood (not recorded which). The CDR3, as DNA: TGTGCCAGCAGTCCCCAGGTCAAGGCAGTCCCGGGGACAGATACGCAGTATTTT. Amino acids: CASSPQVKAVPGTDTQYF.